This T cell receptor (beta chain) emerged from a study of blood T cell repertoires in COVID-19. Across the study: The analysed material was cDNA or gDNA that came from T cells, B-cell-depleted T cells, or PBMCs.

The J segment lost 0 bases and the V segment lost 7 bases, leaving 9 bases of the junction unmatched. From germline, CDR1 is MDHEN and CDR2 SYDVKM. This CDR3 is built from 17 residues. Authors' processing steps: Reference gene primer amplification gave nucleated cell count estimates. Sequencing used immunoSEQ multiplex PCR; TCRdb keeps in-frame clones, though not all of them. V and J calls and clone size come straight from that table; D and trimming were deduced from the DNA. The data contain 25,000 to 35,000 clones, 84% of them singletons. V gene TRBV28 combines with J gene TRBJ2-2; TRBD1 matches 9 bases. Sequencing was carried out using peripheral blood. The clonotype was recovered from a human donor in a cohort sampled during active COVID-19. The CDR3: CASTSSDRGSNTGELFF. DNA for the CDR3: TGTGCCAGCACCTCTTCCGACAGGGGGTCGAACACCGGGGAGCTGTTTTTT.